The 30 T cell receptor beta chains below were found in one sample sequenced in a study of cytomegalovirus exposure and HLA in healthy donors. Profiling relied on immunoSEQ multiplex PCR, and the TCRdb table lists in-frame clones only, not all of them. The profile shows 150,000 to 200,000 clones, around nine tenths of them singletons. Sequencing was performed on PBMCs. These receptors came from a man between 18 and 29 years old in good health and CMV-seropositive.

The chain is built from TRBV4-2 and TRBJ2-7; 7 nucleotides agree with TRBD2. The CDR3 covers 15 residues. Germline assignment: CDR1 LGHNA and CDR2 YNFKEQ. Trimming at V came to 1 base and at J to 6 bases, leaving 9 bases not matched to a gene. CDR3 amino acids: CASSQGGGGGLEQYF. CDR3 DNA: TGTGCCAGCAGCCAAGGGGGTGGCGGGGGTCTCGAGCAGTACTTC.

V usage is TRBV4-2 and J usage is TRBJ2-1, with D uncertain. The CDR3 totals 15 residues. The germline V gene has CDR1 LGHNA and CDR2 YNFKEQ. Trimming shortened V by 0 bases and J by 0 bases, and 6 bases separated the two germline ends. The CDR3 nucleotides are TGTGCCAGCAGCCAAGATCCGGGCTCCTACAATGAGCAGTTCTTC. It specifies CASSQDPGSYNEQFF.

V usage is TRBV2 and J usage is TRBJ2-1; maybe TRBD2 (6 bases). The CDR3 length is 10 residues. The V gene lost 5 bases and the J gene lost 15 bases, with 11 bases spanning the gap. Germline V lookup: CDR1 SNHLY, CDR2 FYNNEI. The CDR3: CASSLGTPFF. CDR3 sequence (DNA): TGTGCCAGCAGTCTCGGGACTCCGTTCTTC.

The J gene is TRBJ1-2, the V gene TRBV6-1; no firm D call. The CDR3 is 15 residues long. Trimming removed 3 bases at V and 4 bases at J, with 15 bases between. Germline V gene sequence: CDR1 MNHNS, CDR2 SASEGT. CDR3 residues: CASSESPSPSYGYTF. DNA of the CDR3: TGTGCCAGCAGTGAGAGCCCCAGCCCTAGCTATGGCTACACCTTC.

The chain recombines TRBV29-1 with TRBJ1-2; TRBD1 might be the D (5 bases). V lost 4 bases to trimming and J lost 7 bases, with 16 bases between them. The germline V gene encodes CDR1 SQVTM and CDR2 ANQGSEA. This CDR3 comprises 13 residues. The CDR3 coding sequence is TGCAGCGTTGGAAAGGGGCTTCGGAGTGGCTACACCTTC. Translating gives CSVGKGLRSGYTF.

The chain carries TRBV5-1 and TRBJ2-1, with D possibly matching TRBD1 (6 bases). Trimming shortened V by 4 bases and J by 6 bases, and 14 bases separated the two germline ends. CDR1 SGHRS and CDR2 YFSETQ come from the germline V gene. CDR3 length: 14 amino acids. CDR3 in amino acids: CASSPGQRGNEQFF. In DNA, the CDR3 is TGCGCCAGCAGCCCAGGACAGAGGGGCAATGAGCAGTTCTTC.

The chain links TRBV18 to TRBJ1-5; D remains ambiguous. The germline CDR1 and CDR2 sequences are KGHSH and LQKENI. CDR3 length equals 14 residues. Trimming removed 3 bases from V and 5 bases from J, with 11 bases in between. The CDR3 nucleotides are TGTGCCAGCTCACCGCGGAGCGGGGATCAGCCCCAGCATTTT. Residues: CASSPRSGDQPQHF.

The rearrangement uses TRBV5-4 and TRBJ1-3; D is perhaps TRBD1 (6 bases). In germline, CDR1 is SGHNT, CDR2 YYREEE (reference sequence). V shed 4 bases and J shed 2 bases, with 10 bases lying between them. The CDR3 length is 14 residues. The CDR3 DNA sequence: TGTGCCAGCAGCCTGGACAGTCCTGGAAACACCATATATTTT. It yields the protein CASSLDSPGNTIYF. The full variable domain, its missing parts supplied by reference TRBV5-4 and TRBJ1-3, is ETGVTQSPTHLIKTRGQQVTLRCSSQSGHNTVSWYQQALGQGPQFIFQYYREEENGRGNFPPRFSGLQFPNYSSELNVNALELDDSALYLCASSLDSPGNTIYFGEGSWLTVV.

The chain combines TRBV6-6 with TRBJ1-4; the D gene is possibly TRBD1 (6 bases). The V end was cut by 6 bases, the J end by 8 bases, with 16 bases between. CDR1 and CDR2 (germline): MNHNY, SVGAGI (reference sequence). The CDR3 totals 14 residues. This chain's CDR3 is CASSFYRVDEKLFF. The CDR3 coding sequence is TGTGCCAGCAGCTTCTACAGGGTGGACGAAAAACTGTTTTTT.

This chain links TRBV18 with TRBJ2-5; a possible D gene is TRBD2 (5 bases). Per germline, CDR1 KGHSH and CDR2 LQKENI. With 2 bases removed from V and 5 bases from J, the gap between germline ends came to 12 bases. The CDR3 consists of 14 residues. CDR3 sequence reads: CASSPAARGETQYF. Written as DNA, the CDR3 is TGTGCCAGCTCACCAGCCGCCAGAGGGGAGACCCAGTACTTC.

V and J are TRBV18 and TRBJ1-4; TRBD1 matches 7 bases. Germline CDR1 reads KGHSH; CDR2 reads LQKENI. V lost 7 bases, J lost 6 bases, and 5 bases stayed unmatched. The CDR3 loop spans 13 amino acids. The CDR3 bases are TGTGCCAGCTGTCGACAGGGAGATGAAAAACTGTTTTTT. Amino acids: CASCRQGDEKLFF.

The rearrangement joins TRBV15 to TRBJ1-1, with D uncertain. Germline V gene sequence: CDR1 LNHNV, CDR2 YYDKDF (reference sequence). This CDR3 spans 15 amino acids. V gave up 0 bases and J gave up 2 bases, with 10 bases separating them. This chain's CDR3 is CATSREQDFNTEAFF. The CDR3 bases are TGTGCCACCAGCAGAGAGCAGGACTTCAACACTGAAGCTTTCTTT.

The chain uses TRBV9 and TRBJ2-2, with TRBD1 matching 7 bases. With 4 bases clipped from V and 8 bases from J, the junction kept 11 bases outside the gene matches. CDR1 and CDR2 from the germline V gene are SGDLS and YYNGEE. CDR3 length: 15 amino acids. CDR3 sequence reads: CASSPSSTGSGELFF. DNA of the CDR3: TGTGCCAGCAGCCCATCCTCGACAGGGTCGGGGGAGCTGTTTTTT.

This clone was recorded only once. V and J are TRBV4-2 and TRBJ2-7; 11 bases align to TRBD2. J was trimmed by 2 bases and V by 3 bases; bases with no gene match: 3. Germline V gene sequence: CDR1 LGHNA, CDR2 YNFKEQ. The CDR3 is made up of 15 amino acids. The CDR3 here is CASSHPGLAAYEQYF. The CDR3 nucleotides read TGTGCCAGCAGCCACCCGGGACTAGCGGCCTACGAGCAGTACTTC.

The chain combines TRBV7-3 with TRBJ1-5; D is unclear. CDR3 size: 15 residues. Trimming removed 2 bases from V and 0 bases from J, with 8 bases in between. The V gene's germline CDR1 is SGHTA and CDR2 FQGTGA. CDR3: CASSLLASSNQPQHF. DNA of the CDR3: TGTGCCAGCAGCTTATTGGCCAGTAGCAATCAGCCCCAGCATTTT.

The chain uses TRBV7-2 and TRBJ2-7; D possibly corresponds to TRBD2 (6 bases). Germline CDR1 and CDR2: SGHTA and FQGNSA. The CDR3 has 16 residues. The V gene lost 5 bases and the J gene lost 2 bases, with 19 bases spanning the gap. The CDR3 sequence is CASSPTGGESPYEQYF. DNA for the CDR3: TGTGCCAGCAGCCCAACAGGCGGGGAGTCACCCTACGAGCAGTACTTC. Looking up the rest from reference TRBV7-2 and TRBJ2-7 gives the full variable domain: GAGVSQSPSNKVTEKGKDVELRCDPISGHTALYWYRQSLGQGLEFLIYFQGNSAPDKSGLPSDRFSAERTGGSVSTLTIQRTQQEDSAVYLCASSPTGGESPYEQYFGPGTRLTVT.

This clone came up once. The rearrangement links TRBV27 to TRBJ2-3; 8 bases fit TRBD2. The CDR3 has 17 residues. Unmatched junction bases numbered 17, after V lost 10 bases and J lost 2 bases. Germline CDR1 and CDR2: MNHEY and SMNVEV (reference sequence). The CDR3 reads CATNPAGSGGFTDTQYF. The CDR3 nucleotides are TGTGCCACCAATCCGGCAGGAAGCGGGGGATTCACAGATACGCAGTATTTT.

This chain uses TRBV9 with TRBJ1-2; D is possibly TRBD1 (6 bases). CDR1 is SGDLS, CDR2 YYNGEE, per germline. V dropped 0 bases and J dropped 9 bases, with 12 bases sitting between them. The CDR3 is 13 residues long. The CDR3 DNA reads as TGTGCCAGCAGCGTAGGTGGGGGCGAGAGCTACACCTTC. Protein sequence: CASSVGGGESYTF.

The rearrangement links TRBV28 to TRBJ1-2; 7 bases match TRBD1. Trimming cost V 3 bases and J 2 bases; bases outside gene matches: 3. The CDR3 is 14 amino acids. Germline CDR1 and CDR2: MDHEN and SYDVKM. This CDR3 is CASSFLGQNYGYTF. DNA of the CDR3: TGTGCCAGCAGTTTCCTGGGACAGAACTATGGCTACACCTTC.

V gene TRBV19 combines with J gene TRBJ2-2; TRBD1 matches 8 bases. V shed 5 bases and J 3 bases; nucleotides not matched to a gene: 5. CDR1 is LNHDA and CDR2 is SQIVND in the germline V gene (reference sequence). This CDR3 region has 15 residues. CDR3 sequence (DNA): TGTGCCAGTAGTCGGGACAGGCAATACACCGGGGAGCTGTTTTTT. It translates to CASSRDRQYTGELFF.

The CDR3 DNA sequence: TGTGCCAGCAGTTGGGCGGGCGGGGGCAGCGGGGAGCTGTTTTTT. Amino acids: CASSWAGGGSGELFF. The chain joins TRBV27 to TRBJ2-2, with D possibly matching TRBD2 (7 bases). V was clipped by 4 bases and J by 7 bases, with 16 bases between them. The length of the CDR3 is 15 residues. Germline loops: CDR1 MNHEY, CDR2 SMNVEV (reference sequence).

This clone was observed a few times. V gene TRBV5-4 combines with J gene TRBJ2-1; 8 bases fit TRBD2. The germline V gene has CDR1 SGHNT and CDR2 YYREEE (reference sequence). Trimming cost V 9 bases and J 9 bases; bases outside gene matches: 8. This CDR3 has 12 amino acids. CDR3 sequence (DNA): TGTGCCACCGAACTTGCGGGAGGTGAGCAGTTCTTC. Translation: CATELAGGEQFF.

The chain carries TRBV13 and TRBJ2-7; D is uncertain. The germline V and J ends were trimmed by 2 bases and 3 bases, with 8 bases remaining between them. CDR1 and CDR2 (germline): PRHDT, FYEKMQ (reference sequence). There are 13 residues in the CDR3. Here the CDR3 reads CASSLRVNYEQYF. As DNA, the CDR3 is TGTGCCAGCAGCTTACGGGTGAACTACGAGCAGTACTTC.

This chain's CDR3 is CASTPIGTVAKNIQYF. The CDR3 DNA reads as TGTGCCAGCACCCCTATCGGAACAGTAGCCAAAAACATTCAGTACTTC. V gene TRBV27 combines with J gene TRBJ2-4; D ambiguous. This CDR3 has 16 amino acids. The germline V gene encodes CDR1 MNHEY and CDR2 SMNVEV (reference sequence). Trimming cost V 7 bases and J 0 bases, with 16 bases left between them.

The V call is TRBV7-9, the J call TRBJ2-2; possibly TRBD2 for D (5 bases). Germline loops: CDR1 SEHNR, CDR2 FQNEAQ (reference sequence). The germline V and J ends were trimmed by 5 bases and 2 bases, with 15 bases remaining between them. CDR3 length: 16 amino acids. The CDR3 DNA sequence: TGTGCCAGCAGCCCGCGGAGGCGGCGCAACACCGGGGAGCTGTTTTTT. This encodes CASSPRRRRNTGELFF.

The chain joins TRBV5-1 to TRBJ1-5; 9 nucleotides line up with TRBD1. Germline-derived CDR1 and CDR2 are SGHRS and YFSETQ. V gave up 2 bases and J gave up 7 bases; unmatched junction bases: 10. This CDR3 spans 16 amino acids. CDR3 amino acids: CASSLGPGQGNQPQHF. The CDR3 DNA is TGCGCCAGCAGCTTAGGCCCGGGACAGGGAAACCAGCCCCAGCATTTT.

This sequence joins TRBV28 and TRBJ2-3; D remains ambiguous. Trimming cost V 6 bases and J 6 bases, with 7 bases left between them. Germline V lookup: CDR1 MDHEN, CDR2 SYDVKM. The CDR3 loop spans 11 amino acids. CDR3 sequence (DNA): TGTGCCAGCAGCCTGTATGATACGCAGTATTTT. It translates to CASSLYDTQYF. Drawing the rest from reference TRBV28 and TRBJ2-3, the complete variable domain is DVKVTQSSRYLVKRTGEKVFLECVQDMDHENMFWYRQDPGLGLRLIYFSYDVKMKEKGDIPEGYSVSREKKERFSLILESASTNQTSMYLCASSLYDTQYFGPGTRLTVL.

V is TRBV27 and J is TRBJ1-2, with TRBD1 identical over 7 bases. CDR3 length: 15 amino acids. Per the germline V gene, CDR1 is MNHEY and CDR2 is SMNVEV (reference sequence). Unmatched junction bases numbered 6, after V lost 5 bases and J lost 0 bases. CDR3 bases: TGTGCCAGCAGTCCGACAGGGATACCTAACTATGGCTACACCTTC. Translation: CASSPTGIPNYGYTF.

The chain carries TRBV9 and TRBJ2-7, with D maybe TRBD2 (6 bases). This CDR3 has 13 amino acids. Germline V gives CDR1 SGDLS, CDR2 YYNGEE. V lost 4 bases to trimming and J lost 2 bases, with 10 bases between them. The CDR3 nucleotides read TGTGCCAGCAGCCCCGGGAGCCCCTACGAGCAGTACTTC. Translating gives CASSPGSPYEQYF.

This chain links TRBV28 with TRBJ2-7; weak D call: TRBD1 (6 bases). The CDR3 has 14 amino acids. Germline-derived CDR1 and CDR2 are MDHEN and SYDVKM. The V and J ends lost 4 bases and 7 bases respectively, with 17 bases between them. The CDR3 region has the DNA TGTGCCAGCAGTTCCTCGGACAGATACGGTGAGCAGTACTTC. Its protein is CASSSSDRYGEQYF.